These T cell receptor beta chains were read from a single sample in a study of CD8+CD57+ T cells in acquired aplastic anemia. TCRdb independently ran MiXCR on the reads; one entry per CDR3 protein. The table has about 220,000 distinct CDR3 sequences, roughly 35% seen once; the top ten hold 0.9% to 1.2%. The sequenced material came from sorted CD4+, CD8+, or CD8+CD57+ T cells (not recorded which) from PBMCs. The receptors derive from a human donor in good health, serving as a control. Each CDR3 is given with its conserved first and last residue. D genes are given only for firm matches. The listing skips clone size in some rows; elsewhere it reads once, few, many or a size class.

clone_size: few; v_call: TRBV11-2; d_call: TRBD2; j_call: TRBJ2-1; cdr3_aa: CASSSRIAGSSYNEQFF; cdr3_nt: TGTGCCAGCAGCTCCCGTATAGCGGGAAGCTCCTACAATGAGCAGTTCTTC
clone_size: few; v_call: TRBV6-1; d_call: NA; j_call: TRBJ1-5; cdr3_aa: CASSGQEAQPQHF; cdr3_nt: TGTGCCAGCAGTGGACAGGAGGCTCAGCCCCAGCATTTT
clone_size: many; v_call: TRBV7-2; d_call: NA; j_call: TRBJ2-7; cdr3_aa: CASSFSRGRTYEQYF; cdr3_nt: TGTGCCAGCAGCTTTAGCAGGGGCAGAACCTACGAGCAGTACTTC
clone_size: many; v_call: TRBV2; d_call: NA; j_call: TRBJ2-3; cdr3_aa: CASNGRGTDTQYF; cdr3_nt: TGTGCCAGCAACGGTCGTGGCACAGATACGCAGTATTTT
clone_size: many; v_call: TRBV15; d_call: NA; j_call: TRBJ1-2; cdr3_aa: CATSRGGQPGYTF; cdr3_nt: TGTGCCACCAGCAGGGGGGGCCAACCGGGCTACACCTTC
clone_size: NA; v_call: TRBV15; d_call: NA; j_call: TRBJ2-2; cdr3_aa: CATSRDPRRVEHRELFF; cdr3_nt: TGTGCCACCAGCAGAGACCCCAGGCGCGTCGAACACAGGGAGCTGTTTTTT
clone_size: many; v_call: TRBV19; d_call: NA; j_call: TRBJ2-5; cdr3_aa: CASTPGQGPRVRTQYF; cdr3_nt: TGTGCCAGTACACCGGGGCAGGGCCCCAGGGTTCGGACCCAGTACTTC
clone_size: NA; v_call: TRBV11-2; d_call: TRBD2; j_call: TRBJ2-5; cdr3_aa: CASSRPHWTSGGRGGETQYF; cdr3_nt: TGTGCCAGCAGCCGACCTCATTGGACTAGCGGGGGGCGAGGGGGAGAGACCCAGTACTTC
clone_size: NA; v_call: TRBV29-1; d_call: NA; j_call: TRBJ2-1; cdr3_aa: CSVGPGNYNEQFF; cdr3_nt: TGCAGCGTGGGACCGGGGAATTACAATGAGCAGTTCTTC
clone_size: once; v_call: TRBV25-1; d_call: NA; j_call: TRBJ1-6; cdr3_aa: CASETGSNSPLHF; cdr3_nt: TGTGCCAGCGAAACAGGGAGTAATTCACCCCTCCACTTT
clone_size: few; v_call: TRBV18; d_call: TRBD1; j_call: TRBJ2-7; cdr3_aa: CASSPPATGGTGEQYF; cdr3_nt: TGTGCCAGCTCACCACCGGCAACAGGGGGCACAGGCGAGCAGTACTTC
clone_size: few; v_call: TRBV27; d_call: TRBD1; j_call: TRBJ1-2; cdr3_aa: CASSSGTGMGYTF; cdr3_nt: TGTGCCAGCAGTTCGGGGACAGGGATGGGCTACACCTTC
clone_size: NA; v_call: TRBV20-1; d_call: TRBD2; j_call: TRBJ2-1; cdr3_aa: CSAKLAGGLDEQFF; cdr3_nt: TGCAGTGCAAAACTAGCGGGAGGGTTGGATGAGCAGTTCTTC
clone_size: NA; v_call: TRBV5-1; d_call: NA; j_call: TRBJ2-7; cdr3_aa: CASSLVPTASYEQYF; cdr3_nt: TGCGCCAGCAGCTTGGTCCCGACAGCCTCCTACGAGCAGTACTTC
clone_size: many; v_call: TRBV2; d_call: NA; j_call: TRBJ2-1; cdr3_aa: CASSARPGNEQFF; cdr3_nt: TGTGCCAGCAGTGCAAGGCCGGGCAATGAGCAGTTCTTC
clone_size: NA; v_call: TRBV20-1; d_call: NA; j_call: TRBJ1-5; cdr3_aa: CSASPRDLGNQPQHF; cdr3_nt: TGCAGTGCTAGTCCCCGGGACCTTGGGAATCAGCCCCAGCATTTT